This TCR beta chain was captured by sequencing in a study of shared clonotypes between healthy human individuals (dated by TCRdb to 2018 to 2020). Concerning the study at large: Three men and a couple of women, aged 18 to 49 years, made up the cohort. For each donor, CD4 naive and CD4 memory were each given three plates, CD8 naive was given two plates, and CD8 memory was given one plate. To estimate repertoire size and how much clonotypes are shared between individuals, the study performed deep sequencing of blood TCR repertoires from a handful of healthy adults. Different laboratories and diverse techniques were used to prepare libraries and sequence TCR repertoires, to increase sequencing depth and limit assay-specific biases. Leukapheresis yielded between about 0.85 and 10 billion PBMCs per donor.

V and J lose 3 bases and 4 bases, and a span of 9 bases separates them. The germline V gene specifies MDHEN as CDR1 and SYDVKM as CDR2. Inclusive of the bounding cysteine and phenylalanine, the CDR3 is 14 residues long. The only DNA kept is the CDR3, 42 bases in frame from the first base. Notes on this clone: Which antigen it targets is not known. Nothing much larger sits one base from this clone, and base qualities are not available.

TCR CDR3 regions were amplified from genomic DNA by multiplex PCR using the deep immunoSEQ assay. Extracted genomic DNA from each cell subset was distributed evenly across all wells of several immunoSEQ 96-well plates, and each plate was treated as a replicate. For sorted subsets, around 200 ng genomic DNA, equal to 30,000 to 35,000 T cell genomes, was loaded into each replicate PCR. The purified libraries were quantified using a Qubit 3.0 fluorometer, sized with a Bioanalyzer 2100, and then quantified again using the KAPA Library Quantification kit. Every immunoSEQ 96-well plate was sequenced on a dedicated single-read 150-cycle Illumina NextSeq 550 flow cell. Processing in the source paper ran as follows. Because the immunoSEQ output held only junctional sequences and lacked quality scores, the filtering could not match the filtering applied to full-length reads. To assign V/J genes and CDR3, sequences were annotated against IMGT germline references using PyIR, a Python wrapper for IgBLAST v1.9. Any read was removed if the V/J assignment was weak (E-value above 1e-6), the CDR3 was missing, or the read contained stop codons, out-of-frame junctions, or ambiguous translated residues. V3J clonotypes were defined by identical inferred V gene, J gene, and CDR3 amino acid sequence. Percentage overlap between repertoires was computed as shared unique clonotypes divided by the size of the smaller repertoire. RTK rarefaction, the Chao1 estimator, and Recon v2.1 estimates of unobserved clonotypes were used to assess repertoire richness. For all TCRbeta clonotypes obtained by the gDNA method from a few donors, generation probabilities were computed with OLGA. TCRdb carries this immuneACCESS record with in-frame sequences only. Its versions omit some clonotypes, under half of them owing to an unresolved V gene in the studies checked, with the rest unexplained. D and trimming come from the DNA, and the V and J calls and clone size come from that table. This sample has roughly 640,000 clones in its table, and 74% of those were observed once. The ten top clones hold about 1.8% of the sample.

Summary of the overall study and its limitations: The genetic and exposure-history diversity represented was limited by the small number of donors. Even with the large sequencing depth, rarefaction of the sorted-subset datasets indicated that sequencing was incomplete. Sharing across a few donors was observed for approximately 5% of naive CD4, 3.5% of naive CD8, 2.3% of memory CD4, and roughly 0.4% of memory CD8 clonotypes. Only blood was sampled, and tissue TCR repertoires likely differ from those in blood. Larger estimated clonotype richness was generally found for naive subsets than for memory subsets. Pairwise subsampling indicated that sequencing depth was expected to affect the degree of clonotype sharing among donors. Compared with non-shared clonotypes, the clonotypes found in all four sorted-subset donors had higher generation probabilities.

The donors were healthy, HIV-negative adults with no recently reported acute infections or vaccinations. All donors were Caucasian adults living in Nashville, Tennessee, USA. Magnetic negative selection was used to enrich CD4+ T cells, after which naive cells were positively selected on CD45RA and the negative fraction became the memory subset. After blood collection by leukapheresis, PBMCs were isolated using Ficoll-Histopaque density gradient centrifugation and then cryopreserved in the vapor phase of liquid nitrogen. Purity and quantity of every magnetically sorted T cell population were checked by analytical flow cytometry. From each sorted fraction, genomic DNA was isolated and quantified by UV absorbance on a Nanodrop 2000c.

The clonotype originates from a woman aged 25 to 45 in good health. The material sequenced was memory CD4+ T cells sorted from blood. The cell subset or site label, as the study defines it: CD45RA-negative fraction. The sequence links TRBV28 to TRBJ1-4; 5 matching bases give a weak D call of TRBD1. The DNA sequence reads TGTGCCAGCAGTTTCCCTGGGGGTAATGAAAAACTGTTTTTT. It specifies CASSFPGGNEKLFF. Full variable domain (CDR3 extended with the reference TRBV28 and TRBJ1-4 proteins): DVKVTQSSRYLVKRTGEKVFLECVQDMDHENMFWYRQDPGLGLRLIYFSYDVKMKEKGDIPEGYSVSREKKERFSLILESASTNQTSMYLCASSFPGGNEKLFFGSGTQLSVL.